The 8 T cell receptor beta chains given below trace back to one sample, sequenced in a study of cytomegalovirus exposure and HLA in healthy donors. PCR involved 60 Vbeta and 13 Jbeta primers. Some clones are missing from TCRdb's copy, which holds only in-frame ones; the method was immunoSEQ multiplex PCR. The table shows some 150,000 clones, with about 73% occurring only once. Sequences were obtained from PBMCs. The source is a man in his forties in good health and CMV-seropositive.

Note on this clone: At one end, the junction sequence differs from germline, possibly due to a read error. The chain has TRBV7-9 and TRBJ2-7, with 7 positions matching TRBD2. This CDR3 has 15 residues. Germline V gene sequence: CDR1 SEHNR, CDR2 FQNEAQ (reference sequence). The CDR3 spells CSSSLSLAGAIEQYF. CDR3 nucleotides: TGTTCCAGCAGCTTAAGTTTGGCGGGAGCAATCGAGCAGTACTTC. Using reference TRBV7-9 and TRBJ2-7 for the parts outside the CDR3, the full variable domain is DTGVSQNPRHKITKRGQNVTFRCDPISEHNRLYWYRQTLGQGPEFLTYFQNEAQLEKSRLLSDRFSAERPKGSFSTLEIQRTEQGDSAMYLCSSSLSLAGAIEQYFGPGTRLTVT.

The chain joins TRBV18 to TRBJ2-3, with 7 bases fitting TRBD1. CDR3 length: 17 amino acids. V dropped 1 base and J dropped 2; count of bases not matched to a gene: 9. Per the germline V gene, CDR1 is KGHSH and CDR2 is LQKENI. In DNA form, the CDR3 reads TGTGCCAGCTCACCACAGGGGGCGAGAAAAAACACAGATACGCAGTATTTT. It is translated as CASSPQGARKNTDTQYF.

About this clone: Additional DNA sequences in this sample encode the identical CDR3. This chain links TRBV7-9 with TRBJ2-5; 12 nucleotides line up with TRBD2. This CDR3 is built from 16 residues. CDR1 and CDR2 from the germline V gene are SEHNR and FQNEAQ (reference sequence). With 0 bases clipped from V and 4 bases from J, the junction kept 3 bases outside the gene matches. The CDR3 DNA sequence: TGTGCCAGCAGCTTAGCACTAGCGGGAGGAGGAGAGACCCAGTACTTC. It encodes CASSLALAGGGETQYF.

The chain uses TRBV7-2 and TRBJ2-5; tentative D call: TRBD2 (5 bases). The CDR3 length is 13 residues. Germline V gene sequence: CDR1 SGHTA, CDR2 FQGNSA. V lost 3 bases, J lost 3 bases, and 8 bases lay in between. CDR3 DNA sequence: TGTGCCAGCAGCTTCACGGGGAAAGAGACCCAGTACTTC. Translating it yields CASSFTGKETQYF.

The chain has TRBV2 and TRBJ2-3; 7 bases map to TRBD2. The trim removed 4 bases at V and 5 bases at J, leaving 6 bases unmatched. Germline CDR1 is SNHLY and CDR2 is FYNNEI. The CDR3 length is 14 residues. Here the CDR3 DNA reads TGTGCCAGCAGTGGGCGGGGGATTAGAGATACGCAGTATTTT. Translating it yields CASSGRGIRDTQYF.

The rearrangement links TRBV7-3 to TRBJ1-1, with 7 bases lining up with TRBD1. Trimming took 4 bases from V and 5 from J; bases not matched to a gene: 4. Germline V gives CDR1 SGHTA, CDR2 FQGTGA. The CDR3 is made up of 13 amino acids. The DNA of the CDR3 is TGTGCCAGCAGCTCCACAGGGGTGACTGAAGCTTTCTTT. Protein sequence: CASSSTGVTEAFF.

CDR3 in amino acids: CASVLSGANVLTF. The CDR3 nucleotides are TGTGCCAGCGTACTATCTGGGGCCAACGTCCTGACTTTC. This rearrangement joins TRBV28 to TRBJ2-6; no reliable D call. The V gene's germline CDR1 is MDHEN and CDR2 SYDVKM. The V and J ends lost 8 bases and 1 base respectively, with 6 bases between them. CDR3 size: 13 residues.

This clone was found a few times. The chain employs TRBV6-5 and TRBJ2-7, with D perhaps matching TRBD1 (5 bases). V was cut by 5 bases and J by 6 bases, with 14 bases left in between. This CDR3 spans 13 amino acids. Germline-derived CDR1 and CDR2 are MNHEY and SVGAGI. CDR3 coding DNA: TGTGCCAGCAGTCGTGGACACTTTGGCGAGCAGTACTTC. It translates to CASSRGHFGEQYF.